These T cell receptor beta chains were read from a single sample in a study of T cells after yellow fever vaccination. MiXCR, applied by TCRdb to the 5' RACE reads, yields one record per CDR3 protein. The data hold approximately 510,000 distinct CDR3 sequences, with around a fifth observed a single time. The specimen was PBMCs, collected approximately 20 days after the first yellow fever vaccination. These receptor sequences come from a man younger than 35 who received the YFV17D yellow fever vaccine. Each CDR3 is given with its conserved first and last residue. The D gene is left open where the match is weak. Rows give clone size only sometimes, using once, few, many, or a class for an expanded clone.

j_gene: TRBJ1-3
d_gene: -
v_gene: TRBV5-5
abundance: few
CDR3aa: CASSWTDKSSGNTIYF
CDR3nt: TGTGCCAGCAGCTGGACAGACAAGAGCTCTGGAAACACCATATATTTT

j_gene: TRBJ2-1
d_gene: TRBD1
v_gene: TRBV5-1
abundance: -
CDR3aa: CASLGQDENEQFF
CDR3nt: TGCGCCAGCCTGGGACAGGATGAGAATGAGCAGTTCTTC

j_gene: TRBJ2-4
d_gene: -
v_gene: TRBV14
abundance: -
CDR3aa: CASSQAYSQNIQYF
CDR3nt: TGTGCCAGCAGCCAAGCTTACAGCCAAAACATTCAGTACTTC

j_gene: TRBJ2-7
d_gene: TRBD1
v_gene: TRBV27
abundance: -
CDR3aa: CASSLLGTAPKEQYF
CDR3nt: TGTGCCAGCAGTTTACTGGGGACAGCTCCTAAGGAGCAGTACTTC

j_gene: TRBJ2-2
d_gene: TRBD1
v_gene: TRBV7-9
abundance: -
CDR3aa: CASSRTGLDTGELFF
CDR3nt: TGTGCCAGCAGCCGGACAGGGTTGGACACCGGGGAGCTGTTTTTT

j_gene: TRBJ1-3
d_gene: -
v_gene: TRBV7-2
abundance: few
CDR3aa: CASSLELVAGNTIYF
CDR3nt: TGTGCCAGCAGCTTAGAGCTGGTGGCTGGAAACACCATATATTTT

j_gene: TRBJ1-2
d_gene: -
v_gene: TRBV28
abundance: many
CDR3aa: CASSFQVPNYGYTF
CDR3nt: TGTGCCAGCAGTTTCCAGGTGCCTAACTATGGCTACACCTTC

j_gene: TRBJ2-5
d_gene: -
v_gene: TRBV18
abundance: -
CDR3aa: CASSPAVRETQYF
CDR3nt: TGTGCCAGCTCACCCGCGGTCCGGGAGACCCAGTACTTC

j_gene: TRBJ1-1
d_gene: -
v_gene: TRBV6-1
abundance: few
CDR3aa: CASSSRGSNTEAFF
CDR3nt: TGTGCCAGCAGTAGCCGTGGCAGCAACACTGAAGCTTTCTTT

j_gene: TRBJ2-1
d_gene: -
v_gene: TRBV5-6
abundance: few
CDR3aa: CASSLSTQGLGYNEQFF
CDR3nt: TGTGCCAGCAGCTTGTCGACTCAGGGGCTCGGGTACAATGAGCAGTTCTTC

j_gene: TRBJ2-7
d_gene: TRBD2
v_gene: TRBV5-1
abundance: once
CDR3aa: CASSSLRGSGGSVGYEQYF
CDR3nt: TGCGCCAGCAGCTCCCTCCGGGGTAGCGGGGGGTCGGTAGGCTACGAGCAGTACTTC

j_gene: TRBJ2-4
d_gene: -
v_gene: TRBV7-2
abundance: few
CDR3aa: CASASPGRSWAQYF
CDR3nt: TGTGCCAGCGCCTCCCCTGGGCGTAGCTGGGCTCAGTACTTC

j_gene: TRBJ2-1
d_gene: -
v_gene: TRBV24-1
abundance: few
CDR3aa: CATSDSAGVDEQFF
CDR3nt: TGTGCCACCAGTGACTCAGCTGGGGTGGATGAGCAGTTCTTC

j_gene: TRBJ1-2
d_gene: -
v_gene: TRBV28
abundance: few
CDR3aa: CASREATTRYGYTF
CDR3nt: TGTGCCAGCAGAGAGGCGACAACCCGTTATGGCTACACCTTC

j_gene: TRBJ1-1
d_gene: -
v_gene: TRBV20-1
abundance: -
CDR3aa: CSARDLGWTVNTEAFF
CDR3nt: TGCAGTGCTAGAGATCTAGGGTGGACAGTAAACACTGAAGCTTTCTTT

j_gene: TRBJ2-3
d_gene: -
v_gene: TRBV19
abundance: -
CDR3aa: CASSTQWFGDTQYF
CDR3nt: TGTGCCAGTAGTACGCAGTGGTTCGGGGATACGCAGTATTTT